This TCR beta chain was obtained from a study of blood T cells in healthy people across ages. Study-wide findings and caveats: Changes seen in expanded clonotypes were possibly confounded by donor CMV status left unknown.

Combining a sample-barcoded 5' primer with a J-beta primer mix, a second PCR ran for roughly 7 to 12 cycles. TCRdb reprocessed the 5' RACE reads via MiXCR and lists one record per CDR3 protein. The sample lists fewer than 950,000 distinct CDR3 sequences; roughly 50% were seen once. Each donor's blood draw was roughly 10 milliliters of peripheral blood. The germline CDR1 and CDR2 sequences are SGHTA and FQGNSA. The J segment lost 8 bases and the V segment lost 10 bases, leaving 14 bases of the junction unmatched. CDR3 size: 14 residues. A few counts support this clonotype. The antigen is not known. The sequence was collected from a man older than 75 in good health. Sequenced input: blood. J is TRBJ2-1 and V is TRBV7-2; 7 bases map to TRBD2. CDR3 sequence reads: CAKSWRETRDEQFF. The CDR3 DNA reads TGTGCCAAGAGCTGGCGGGAGACGAGAGATGAGCAGTTCTTC.